This note documents a single TCR beta chain sequence. This entry belongs to a study of blood T cell repertoires in COVID-19. Profiling relied on immunoSEQ multiplex PCR, and the TCRdb table lists in-frame clones only, not all of them. Of 130,000 to 150,000 clones detected, 85% appear once; the ten largest clones hold approximately 2.5%. Germline CDR1 and CDR2: SNHLY and FYNNEI. V dropped 7 bases and J dropped 4; count of bases not matched to a gene: 7. The length of the CDR3 is 15 residues. The chain combines TRBV2 with TRBJ2-2; 9 bases fit TRBD1. Sequencing was performed on peripheral blood. This sequence originates from a human donor with acute or convalescent COVID-19. The donor label of this sample is uncertain. The CDR3 reads CASTAGQGGTGELFF. In DNA, the CDR3 is TGTGCCAGCACCGCGGGACAGGGCGGCACCGGGGAGCTGTTTTTT.